This paragraph reports one TCR beta chain. Antigen: not known. These data come from a study of shared clonotypes between healthy human individuals. Notes on the study in general: The expectation was that sequencing depth would affect clonotype sharing among donors. It was the non-shared clonotypes that had lower generation probabilities than clonotypes shared by all four donors.

Sorted-subset replicate PCRs used 150 to 200 ng of genomic DNA. This amount corresponded to tens of thousands of T cell genomes. The repertoire was sequenced with immunoSEQ multiplex PCR; TCRdb's copy has only in-frame clones and lacks some. The top ten hold over 0.1% of the sample, which has some 2,100,000 clones, around 95% seen once. The sample comprised naive CD4+ T cells sorted from blood. Subset specified: CD45RA+ positively selected. This TCR derives from a young man in good health.

The CDR3 sequence is CASSRGSSYEQYF. In nucleotides, the CDR3 is TGTGCCAGCAGCAGGGGAAGCTCCTACGAGCAGTACTTC. The chain uses TRBV9 and TRBJ2-7; TRBD1 is a possible D gene (5 bases). Per germline, CDR1 SGDLS and CDR2 YYNGEE. V shed 4 bases and J shed 0 bases, with 8 bases lying between them. This CDR3 spans 13 amino acids.